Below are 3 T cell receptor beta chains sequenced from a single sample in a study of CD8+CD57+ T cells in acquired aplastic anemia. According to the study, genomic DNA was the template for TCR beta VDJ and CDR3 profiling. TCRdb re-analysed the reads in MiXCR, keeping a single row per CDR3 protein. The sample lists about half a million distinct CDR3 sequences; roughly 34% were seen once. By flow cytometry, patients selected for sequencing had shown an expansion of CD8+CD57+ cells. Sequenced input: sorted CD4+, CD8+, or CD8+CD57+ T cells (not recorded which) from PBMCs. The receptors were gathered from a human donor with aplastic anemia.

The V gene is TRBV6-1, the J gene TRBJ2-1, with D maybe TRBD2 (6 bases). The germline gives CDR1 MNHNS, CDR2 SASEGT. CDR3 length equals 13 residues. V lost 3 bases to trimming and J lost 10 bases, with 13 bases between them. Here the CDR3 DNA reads TGTGCCAGCAGTGAGGTAGCGGAAAGCGAGCAGTTCTTC. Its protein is CASSEVAESEQFF.

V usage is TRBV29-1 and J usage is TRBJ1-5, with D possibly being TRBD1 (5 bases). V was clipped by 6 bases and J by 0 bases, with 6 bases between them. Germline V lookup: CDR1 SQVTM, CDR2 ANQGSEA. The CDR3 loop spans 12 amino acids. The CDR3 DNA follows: TGCAGCGTCGGACATAGCAATCAGCCCCAGCATTTT. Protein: CSVGHSNQPQHF. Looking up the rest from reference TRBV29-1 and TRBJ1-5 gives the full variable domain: SAVISQKPSRDICQRGTSLTIQCQVDSQVTMMFWYRQQPGQSLTLIATANQGSEATYESGFVIDKFPISRPNLTFSTLTVSNMSPEDSSIYLCSVGHSNQPQHFGDGTRLSIL.

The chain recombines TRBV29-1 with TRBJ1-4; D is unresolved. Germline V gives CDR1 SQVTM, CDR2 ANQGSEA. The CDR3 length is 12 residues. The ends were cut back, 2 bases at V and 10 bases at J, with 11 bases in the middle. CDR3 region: CSVELGLGKLFF. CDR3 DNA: TGCAGCGTTGAACTAGGGTTAGGAAAACTGTTTTTT.